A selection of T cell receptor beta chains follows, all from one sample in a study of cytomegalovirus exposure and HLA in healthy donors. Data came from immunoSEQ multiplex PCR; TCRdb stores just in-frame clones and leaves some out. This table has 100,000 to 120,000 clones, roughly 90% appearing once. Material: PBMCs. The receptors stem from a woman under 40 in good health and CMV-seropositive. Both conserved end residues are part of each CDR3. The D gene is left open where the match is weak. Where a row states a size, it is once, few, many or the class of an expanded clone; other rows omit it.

CASSEALWATDTQYF	TGTGCCAGCAGTGAAGCCCTCTGGGCCACAGATACGCAGTATTTT	NA	15	NA	TRBV6-1	TRBJ2-3
CASSGTGESGELFF	TGTGCCAGCAGCGGGACAGGGGAATCCGGGGAGCTGTTTTTT	NA	14	TRBD1	TRBV2	TRBJ2-2
CASSQRRDYGYTF	TGTGCCAGCAGCCAACGCAGGGACTATGGCTACACCTTC	NA	13	NA	TRBV5-6	TRBJ1-2
CASRDRGRHEQYF	TGTGCCAGCAGGGACAGGGGAAGGCACGAGCAGTACTTC	NA	13	TRBD1	TRBV28	TRBJ2-7
CASSPRTGGAADTQYF	TGTGCCAGCTCACCACGGACAGGGGGGGCCGCGGATACGCAGTATTTT	NA	16	TRBD1	TRBV18	TRBJ2-3
CAWARRTDTGELFF	TGTGCCTGGGCGCGAAGGACAGACACCGGGGAGCTGTTTTTT	NA	14	NA	TRBV30	TRBJ2-2
CASSQGLPGRSGANVLTF	TGCGCCAGCAGCCAAGGATTACCAGGGAGGTCTGGGGCCAACGTCCTGACTTTC	once	18	NA	TRBV4-1	TRBJ2-6
CASSVGPPEKLFF	TGTGCCAGCAGTGTTGGCCCCCCAGAAAAACTGTTTTTT	NA	13	NA	TRBV2	TRBJ1-4
CASSQERIGYEQYF	TGCGCCAGCAGCCAAGAGAGGATAGGCTACGAGCAGTACTTC	NA	14	NA	TRBV4-3	TRBJ2-7
CSVGQGNQPQHF	TGCAGCGTTGGACAGGGGAATCAGCCCCAGCATTTT	NA	12	TRBD1	TRBV29-1	TRBJ1-5
CASREPAAGSEAFF	TGTGCCAGCAGAGAACCGGCCGCAGGGTCTGAAGCTTTCTTT	NA	14	NA	TRBV6-5	TRBJ1-1
CASSEGGSYEQYF	TGTGCCAGCAGTGAGGGGGGCTCCTACGAGCAGTACTTC	NA	13	NA	TRBV6-1	TRBJ2-7
CASSLGRGNFF	TGTGCCAGCAGCCTCGGAAGAGGAAATTTCTTT	NA	11	NA	TRBV4-2	TRBJ1-1
CASSLRGINSPLHF	TGTGCCAGCAGCTTGAGGGGTATAAATTCACCCCTCCACTTT	NA	14	NA	TRBV5-6	TRBJ1-6
CASFSGSREQYF	TGTGCCAGCTTTAGCGGGAGTAGGGAGCAGTACTTC	few	12	TRBD2	TRBV6-1	TRBJ2-7
CASSLVPGNYGYTF	TGTGCCAGCAGCTTAGTGCCCGGTAACTATGGCTACACCTTC	NA	14	NA	TRBV7-9	TRBJ1-2
CASSRGQGARHTF	TGTGCCAGCAGCCGGGGACAGGGGGCGAGACACACCTTC	NA	13	TRBD1	TRBV28	TRBJ1-2
CASRKSGGTEAFF	TGTGCCAGCAGGAAATCAGGGGGCACTGAAGCTTTCTTT	NA	13	TRBD1	TRBV6-5	TRBJ1-1
CASSLVWGSSYEQYF	TGTGCCAGCAGCTTAGTTTGGGGCTCCTCCTACGAGCAGTACTTC	few	15	NA	TRBV11-2	TRBJ2-7
CASSFLGSSANYGYTF	TGTGCCAGCAGCTTCCTGGGCAGCTCAGCTAACTATGGCTACACCTTC	NA	16	NA	TRBV7-8	TRBJ1-2